Each of the 12 T cell receptor beta chains below was sequenced from the same sample in a study of CD8 T cells in ankylosing spondylitis. Points from the study as a whole: A motif in TCR beta, a set of roughly eight highly homologous variants, appeared characteristic of ankylosing spondylitis blood.

MiXCR was run by TCRdb on the 5' RACE reads, yielding one entry per CDR3 protein. The sample contains 450,000 or so distinct CDR3 sequences, roughly 26% of which appear only once. What these receptors recognize is not known. The sequencing input was blood, either unsorted or a sorted T cell fraction (not recorded which). The receptors stem from a male donor with ankylosing spondylitis.

The gene calls are TRBV6-2 or TRBV6-3 and TRBJ2-7, with unresolved D. The CDR3 has 13 amino acids. CDR1 is MNHEY, CDR2 SVGEGT, per germline. Deletions cut 2 bases from V and 6 bases from J, with 11 bases between. This CDR3 is CASSYGQRTEQYV. The CDR3 region has the DNA TGTGCCAGCAGTTACGGCCAAAGAACCGAGCAGTACGTC.

The chain uses TRBV2 and TRBJ2-1; D is ambiguous. CDR1 is SNHLY, CDR2 FYNNEI, per germline. V gave up 9 bases and J gave up 8 bases, with 11 bases separating them. There are 11 residues in the CDR3. DNA of the CDR3: TGTGCCAGTGTAGGGTTTGATGAGCAGTTCTTC. Protein product: CASVGFDEQFF.

This chain connects TRBV7-2 to TRBJ2-7; D is perhaps TRBD1 or TRBD2 (6 bases each). V lost 4 bases and J 9 bases, leaving 16 bases between the germline ends. Germline loops: CDR1 SGHTA, CDR2 FQGNSA. The CDR3 runs to 13 residues. The CDR3 spells CASSSGDTARQYV. The CDR3 DNA reads as TGTGCCAGCAGCTCGGGGGACACAGCGAGGCAGTACGTC.

The V gene is TRBV6-1, the J gene TRBJ1-2, with 7 bases lining up with TRBD1. This CDR3 comprises 14 residues. CDR1 and CDR2 from the germline V gene are MNHNS and SASEGT. V lost 11 bases to trimming and J lost 2 bases; unmatched junction nucleotides: 11. The CDR3 region has the DNA TGTGCCTCTAACAGGGGATTGGTGAACTATGGCTACACCTTC. This encodes CASNRGLVNYGYTF.

This clonotype came up a few times. The chain recombines TRBV5-4 with TRBJ1-1, with D perhaps matching TRBD1 (6 bases). Trimming took 0 bases from V and 5 from J, leaving 14 bases between them. Germline CDR1 SGHNT, CDR2 YYREEE (reference sequence). The CDR3 covers 15 residues. As DNA, the CDR3 is TGTGCCAGCAGCTTGGCCGAACAGGGTCTTACTGAAGCTTTCTTT. This codes for CASSLAEQGLTEAFF. Variable domain in full (rest from reference TRBV5-4 and TRBJ1-1): ETGVTQSPTHLIKTRGQQVTLRCSSQSGHNTVSWYQQALGQGPQFIFQYYREEENGRGNFPPRFSGLQFPNYSSELNVNALELDDSALYLCASSLAEQGLTEAFFGQGTRLTVV.

The V and J genes are TRBV2 and TRBJ2-7; 7 nucleotides line up with TRBD1. Germline V lookup: CDR1 SNHLY, CDR2 FYNNEI. The length of the CDR3 is 14 residues. V trimming: 7 bases; J trimming: 6 bases; junction bases outside the gene matches: 12. The CDR3 DNA reads as TGTGCCAGCATCCGATTGGGACAGCCCGCCGAGCAGTACTTC. The encoded protein is CASIRLGQPAEQYF.

This clonotype was observed a handful of times. The chain joins TRBV24-1 to TRBJ2-5; D could derive from TRBD1 or TRBD2 (5 bases each). Germline assignment: CDR1 KGHDR and CDR2 SFDVKD. The CDR3 consists of 16 residues. Trimming left V 4 bases short and J 3 bases short, with 17 bases between. The CDR3 loop is CATSDPGTDSEETQYF. The DNA of the CDR3 is TGTGCCACCAGTGACCCCGGGACGGACTCAGAAGAGACCCAGTACTTC.

The V call is TRBV15, the J call TRBJ2-3; 11 bases agree with TRBD2. V gave up 0 bases and J gave up 6 bases; unmatched junction bases: 14. Germline V lookup: CDR1 LNHNV, CDR2 YYDKDF (reference sequence). The CDR3 contains 19 residues. The CDR3 sequence is CATSRDRGSGRVSEDTQYF. DNA for the CDR3: TGTGCCACCAGCAGAGATCGCGGTAGCGGGAGGGTTAGTGAGGATACGCAGTATTTT. The full variable domain, completed using reference TRBV15 and TRBJ2-3, is DAMVIQNPRYQVTQFGKPVTLSCSQTLNHNVMYWYQQKSSQAPKLLFHYYDKDFNNEADTPDNFQSRRPNTSFCFLDIRSPGLGDTAMYLCATSRDRGSGRVSEDTQYFGPGTRLTVL.

This clonotype occurred a few times. The chain recombines TRBV6-5 with TRBJ1-2; D call uncertain. The CDR3 is 14 residues long. V lost 0 bases, J lost 2 bases, and 7 bases lay in between. Germline V gene sequence: CDR1 MNHEY, CDR2 SVGAGI. The CDR3 coding sequence is TGTGCCAGCAGTTACTCGCTAGGGAACTATGGCTACACCTTC. Protein product: CASSYSLGNYGYTF.

This clonotype was recorded a few times. V usage is TRBV9 and J usage is TRBJ2-1, with 8 bases identical to TRBD2. The CDR3 covers 17 residues. CDR1 is SGDLS and CDR2 is YYNGEE in the germline V gene. The V and J ends lost 3 bases and 5 bases, in that order; junction bases with no gene match: 13. CDR3 amino acids: CASSAPRASGLDNEQFF. The CDR3 coding sequence is TGTGCCAGCAGCGCCCCCAGGGCTAGCGGGTTAGACAATGAGCAGTTCTTC.

This clonotype has a handful of counts. The chain uses TRBV11-2 and TRBJ1-2, with 7 bases that match TRBD1. Germline trimming cut 3 bases from V and 4 bases from J; bases unmatched to any gene: 5. Looked up from germline, CDR1 is SGHAT and CDR2 is FQNNGV. The CDR3 runs 14 residues. The CDR3 here is CASSFTGVSYGYTF. CDR3 coding DNA: TGTGCCAGCAGCTTCACAGGGGTCAGCTATGGCTACACCTTC.

The J gene is TRBJ1-2, the V gene TRBV7-9; maybe TRBD1 (6 bases). The CDR3 is made up of 17 amino acids. Per germline, CDR1 SEHNR and CDR2 FQNEAQ (reference sequence). Deletions cut 3 bases from V and 0 bases from J, with 17 bases between. The CDR3 sequence is CASSFSGARRANYGYTF. As DNA, the CDR3 is TGTGCCAGCAGCTTTTCGGGGGCCAGGAGAGCTAACTATGGCTACACCTTC.